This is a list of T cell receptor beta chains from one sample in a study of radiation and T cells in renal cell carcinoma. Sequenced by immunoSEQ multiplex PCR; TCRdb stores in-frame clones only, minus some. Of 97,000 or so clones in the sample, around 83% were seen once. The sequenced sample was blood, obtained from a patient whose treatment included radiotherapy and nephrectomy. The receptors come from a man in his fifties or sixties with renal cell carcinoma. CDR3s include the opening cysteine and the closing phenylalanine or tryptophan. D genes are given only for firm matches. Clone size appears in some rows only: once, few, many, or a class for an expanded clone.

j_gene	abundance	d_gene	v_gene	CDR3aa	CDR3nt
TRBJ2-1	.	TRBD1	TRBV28	CASSRTGDNSYNEQFF	TGTGCCAGCAGTCGGACAGGGGACAACTCCTACAATGAGCAGTTCTTC
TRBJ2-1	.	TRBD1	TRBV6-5	CASSRTGPYNEQFF	TGTGCCAGCAGCCGGACAGGGCCCTACAATGAGCAGTTCTTC
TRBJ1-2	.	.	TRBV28	CASSFGGAYYGYTF	TGTGCCAGCAGTTTCGGGGGAGCTTACTATGGCTACACCTTC
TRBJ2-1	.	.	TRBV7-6	CASSLAALNEQFF	TGTGCCAGCAGCTTAGCCGCACTCAATGAGCAGTTCTTC
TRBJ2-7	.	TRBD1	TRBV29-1	CSVEGGDRGSYEQYF	TGCAGCGTTGAAGGGGGGGACAGGGGCTCCTACGAGCAGTACTTC
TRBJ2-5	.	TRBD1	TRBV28	CASSLQGALETQYF	TGTGCCAGCAGTTTACAGGGGGCGCTAGAGACCCAGTACTTC
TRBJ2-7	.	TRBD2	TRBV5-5	CASSRAGEMSEQYF	TGTGCCAGCAGCCGAGCGGGAGAGATGAGCGAGCAGTACTTC
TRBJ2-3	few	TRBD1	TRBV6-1	CASSELAGGSDTQYF	TGTGCCAGCAGTGAATTGGCAGGGGGATCAGATACGCAGTATTTT
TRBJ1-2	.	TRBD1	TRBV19	CASSSGTGGYGYTF	TGTGCCAGTAGTTCCGGGACAGGGGGCTATGGCTACACCTTC
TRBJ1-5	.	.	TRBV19	CASSTFRGAGLSDQPQHF	TGTGCCAGTAGTACCTTCAGGGGCGCGGGGCTTTCCGATCAGCCCCAGCATTTT
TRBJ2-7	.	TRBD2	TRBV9	CASSPRTSGFGEGQYF	TGTGCCAGCAGCCCTCGGACTAGCGGCTTCGGGGAGGGACAGTACTTC
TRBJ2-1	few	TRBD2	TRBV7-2	CASSRTSGRAPEQFF	TGTGCCAGCAGCAGGACTAGCGGGAGGGCACCGGAGCAGTTCTTC
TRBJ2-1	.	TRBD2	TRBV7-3	CASSLRPGLAGASDEQFF	TGTGCCAGCAGCCTAAGGCCGGGACTAGCGGGAGCCTCGGATGAGCAGTTCTTC
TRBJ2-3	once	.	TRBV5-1	CASSLDSGDLDTQYF	TGCGCCAGCAGCTTGGACTCAGGGGATTTAGATACGCAGTATTTT
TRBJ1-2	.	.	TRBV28	CASTGQPTGYTF	TGTGCCAGCACAGGACAACCAACTGGCTACACCTTC
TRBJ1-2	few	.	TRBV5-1	CASRPAYRRLGYTF	TGCGCCAGCAGACCCGCATACCGGAGACTTGGCTACACCTTC
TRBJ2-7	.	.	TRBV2	CASSGSVGSGNEQYF	TGTGCCAGCAGTGGTTCGGTGGGAAGTGGGAACGAGCAGTACTTC
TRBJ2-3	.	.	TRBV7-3	CASAIPGTDTQYF	TGTGCCAGCGCGATCCCTGGCACAGATACGCAGTATTTT
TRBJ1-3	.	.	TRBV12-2	CASRLGVCGNTIYF	TGTGCAAGTCGCTTAGGGGTATGTGGAAACACCATATATTTT
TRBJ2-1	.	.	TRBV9	CASSRRSSYNEQFF	TGTGCCAGCAGTAGGAGGAGCTCCTACAATGAGCAGTTCTTC
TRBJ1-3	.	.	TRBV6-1	CASSIPGRLANTIYF	TGTGCCAGCAGTATCCCGGGGAGGCTTGCAAACACCATATATTTT
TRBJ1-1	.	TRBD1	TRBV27	CASSRLQGDGWPFF	TGTGCCAGCAGTCGATTACAGGGGGACGGCTGGCCTTTCTTT
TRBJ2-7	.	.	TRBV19	CASSIGHRDEQYF	TGTGCCAGTAGTATAGGACACCGGGACGAGCAGTACTTC
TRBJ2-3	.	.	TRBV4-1	CASSQGSGFWYF	TGCGCCAGCAGCCAAGGATCCGGGTTCTGGTATTTT
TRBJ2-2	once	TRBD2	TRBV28	CASGTSGRAGNTGELFF	TGTGCCAGCGGGACTAGCGGGAGGGCCGGAAACACCGGGGAGCTGTTTTTT
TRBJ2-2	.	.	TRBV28	CASRVPNTGELFF	TGTGCCAGCAGGGTACCGAACACCGGGGAGCTGTTTTTT
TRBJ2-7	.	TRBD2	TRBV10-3	CAISESPRLASYEQYF	TGTGCCATCAGTGAGTCGCCCCGACTAGCTTCCTACGAGCAGTACTTC
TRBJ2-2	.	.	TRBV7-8	CASSLASPRHNTGELFF	TGTGCCAGCAGCTTAGCGAGCCCGAGACATAACACCGGGGAGCTGTTTTTT
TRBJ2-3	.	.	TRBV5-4	CASSPYTDTQYF	TGTGCCAGCAGCCCATACACAGATACGCAGTATTTT
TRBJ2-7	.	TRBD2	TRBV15	CATRDAGGRYEQYF	TGTGCCACCAGGGACGCCGGCGGGAGGTACGAGCAGTACTTC
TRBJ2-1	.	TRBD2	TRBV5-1	CASSLGLRTSTSDEQFF	TGCGCCAGCAGCTTGGGGTTACGGACTAGCACGTCCGATGAGCAGTTCTTC
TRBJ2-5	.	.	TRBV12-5	CASGPNRGETQYF	TGTGCTAGTGGTCCTAACCGGGGTGAGACCCAGTACTTC
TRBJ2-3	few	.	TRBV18	CASSPLASTDTQYF	TGTGCCAGCTCACCACTAGCTAGCACAGATACGCAGTATTTT
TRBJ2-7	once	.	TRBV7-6	CASTVQQGSYEQYF	TGTGCCAGCACCGTGCAACAGGGTTCCTACGAGCAGTACTTC
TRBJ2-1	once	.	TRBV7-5	CVRSLDLLRADNEQFF	TGTGTCAGAAGCTTAGACCTCTTGCGGGCCGACAATGAGCAGTTCTTC
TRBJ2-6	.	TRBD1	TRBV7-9	CASSWGQLSGANVLTF	TGTGCCAGCAGCTGGGGACAGCTCTCTGGGGCCAACGTCCTGACTTTC
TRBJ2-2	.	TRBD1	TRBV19	CASSKQGADTGELFF	TGTGCCAGTAGTAAACAGGGGGCGGACACCGGGGAGCTGTTTTTT
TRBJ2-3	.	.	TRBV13	CASSLGGGSTDTQYF	TGTGCCAGCAGCTTAGGCGGCGGGAGCACAGATACGCAGTATTTT
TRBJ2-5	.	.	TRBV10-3	CAIQDVFGTQYF	TGTGCCATCCAAGACGTTTTTGGGACCCAGTACTTC
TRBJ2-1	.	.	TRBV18	CASSPDRWEINEQFF	TGTGCCAGCTCACCAGACAGATGGGAGATCAATGAGCAGTTCTTC
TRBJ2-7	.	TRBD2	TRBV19	CASSIVWTSGSDSNEQYF	TGTGCCAGTAGTATAGTCTGGACTAGCGGGAGCGACTCGAACGAGCAGTACTTC